Listed below are T cell receptor beta chains from one sample, sequenced in a study of blood T cell repertoires in COVID-19. Clones were read by immunoSEQ multiplex PCR, and TCRdb kept only the in-frame ones, dropping some. The sample consists of hundreds of thousands of clones, approximately 85% of them appearing once. Sequenced sample: peripheral blood. These TCRs come from a man aged 35 to 55 with acute or convalescent COVID-19. The conserved cysteine and the conserved F or W are not part of the CDR3 here. D genes are given only for firm matches.

TRBV19,.,12,TRBJ2-2,ASSMDYQFGELF
TRBV6-5,.,11,TRBJ1-1,ASSYSQDSKAF
TRBV12-3/TRBV12-4,TRBD1,11,TRBJ1-1,ASSFRDSSGAF
TRBV4-1,.,13,TRBJ1-5,ASSQRQVGNQPQH
TRBV5-1,TRBD1,14,TRBJ2-7,ASSLNPTGGLTEQY
TRBV7-9,.,11,TRBJ1-1,AITGGLNTEAF
TRBV30,.,11,TRBJ1-4,AWSGTVNEKLF
TRBV6-4,.,12,TRBJ2-3,ASSESGWPDTQY
TRBV7-3,.,11,TRBJ1-1,ASSLDSNTEAF
TRBV28,TRBD1,12,TRBJ1-4,ASSLRQGDEKLF
TRBV7-2,.,14,TRBJ2-1,ASSLRRQNVYNEQF
TRBV7-3,TRBD2,16,TRBJ2-3,ASRPTSGGAQSTDTQY
TRBV2,.,13,TRBJ2-4,ASSEQNLAKNIQY
TRBV7-6,.,11,TRBJ2-5,ASSLAVRETQY
TRBV7-9,TRBD1,13,TRBJ1-4,ASSRGQGKDEKLF
TRBV4-2,TRBD2,14,TRBJ2-3,ASSPTSGGLADTQY
TRBV6-6,TRBD1,13,TRBJ1-5,ASLNRGSNPGPQH
TRBV6-5,.,12,TRBJ2-1,ASRLTLRGDEQF
TRBV29-1,.,13,TRBJ2-1,SVEGVKLANNEQF
TRBV4-1,.,13,TRBJ1-3,ASSQNTGYGNTIY
TRBV19,.,12,TRBJ2-2,ASRVRGNTGELF
TRBV5-1,TRBD1,11,TRBJ1-2,ASRQGADYGYT
TRBV2,.,11,TRBJ1-5,ASAKSPNQPQH
TRBV6-5,.,12,TRBJ2-7,ASSYSRGPYEQY
TRBV28,TRBD1,14,TRBJ1-1,ASSFGGTGLNTEAF
TRBV4-1,.,13,TRBJ2-5,ASSQDHAEGETQY
TRBV21-1,.,13,TRBJ1-2,ASSTDSALNYGYT
TRBV7-8,.,13,TRBJ1-5,VSTQGWGGDQPQH
TRBV30,.,12,TRBJ1-1,AWIPGLLNTEAF
TRBV4-1,.,12,TRBJ2-7,ASSQVTGSYEQY
TRBV7-2,TRBD1,12,TRBJ1-2,ASSNFRTGGEYT
TRBV21-1,.,14,TRBJ2-3,ASSKARGQGRNTQY
TRBV11-2,TRBD2,11,TRBJ2-7,ASSRTSRNEQY
TRBV5-4,TRBD2,13,TRBJ2-5,ASSSPGLGRETQY
TRBV11-3,.,10,TRBJ1-1,ASSGTHTEAF
TRBV6-5,TRBD1,13,TRBJ1-3,ASSLGQGLGNTIY
TRBV5-4,TRBD1,13,TRBJ1-1,ASAIGRGQNTEAF
TRBV2,.,12,TRBJ2-5,ASAPGQQQETQY
TRBV5-4,.,13,TRBJ1-3,ASSLAPGSGNTIY
TRBV2,.,11,TRBJ1-1,ASSDQTATEAF
TRBV5-6,TRBD1,12,TRBJ2-7,ASSQLGQVKEQY
TRBV10-1,.,15,TRBJ2-1,ASSPTVMGGLTNEQF
TRBV19,TRBD1,14,TRBJ1-4,ASSIGAGTANEKLF
TRBV19,TRBD2,11,TRBJ2-7,ASTPQVGGEQY
TRBV24-1,.,10,TRBJ1-2,ATSAGNYGYT
TRBV4-3,TRBD1,14,TRBJ1-1,ASSPGTGDRDTEAF
TRBV28,.,10,TRBJ1-3,ASSTDRTSIY
TRBV4-2,TRBD2,14,TRBJ2-3,ASSQEAGGSTDTQY
TRBV13,.,13,TRBJ2-2,ASSPLGGSFRELF
TRBV21-1,.,16,TRBJ1-5,ASSNPIGTGASNQPQH
TRBV5-4,.,14,TRBJ2-2,ASSLAPLAYTGELF
TRBV4-1,.,14,TRBJ1-3,ASTREGYPTGNTIY
TRBV5-4,TRBD1,15,TRBJ1-3,ASSLGQGDHAGNTIY
TRBV6-5,TRBD1,11,TRBJ2-7,ASRDRASREQY